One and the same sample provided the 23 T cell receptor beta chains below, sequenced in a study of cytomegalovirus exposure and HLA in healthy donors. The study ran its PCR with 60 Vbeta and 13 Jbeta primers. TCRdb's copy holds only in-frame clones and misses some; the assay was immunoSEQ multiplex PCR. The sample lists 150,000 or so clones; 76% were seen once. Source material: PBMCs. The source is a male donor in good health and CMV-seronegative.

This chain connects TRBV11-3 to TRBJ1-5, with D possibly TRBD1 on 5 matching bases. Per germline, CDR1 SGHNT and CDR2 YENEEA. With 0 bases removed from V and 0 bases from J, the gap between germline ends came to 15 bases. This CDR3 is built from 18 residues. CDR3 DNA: TGTGCCAGCAGCTTAGACCCTCTAGGGGCGGTTAGCAATCAGCCCCAGCATTTT. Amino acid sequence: CASSLDPLGAVSNQPQHF.

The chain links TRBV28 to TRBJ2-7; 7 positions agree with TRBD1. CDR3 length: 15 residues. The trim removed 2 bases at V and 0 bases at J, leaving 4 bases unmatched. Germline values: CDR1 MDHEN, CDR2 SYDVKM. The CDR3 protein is CASSLTGAVSYEQYF. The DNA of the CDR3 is TGTGCCAGCAGTTTAACAGGGGCCGTCTCCTACGAGCAGTACTTC.

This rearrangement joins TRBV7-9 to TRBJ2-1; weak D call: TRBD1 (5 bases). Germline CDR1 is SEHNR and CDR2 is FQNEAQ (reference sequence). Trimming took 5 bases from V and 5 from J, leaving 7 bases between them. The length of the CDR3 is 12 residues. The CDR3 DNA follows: TGTGCCAGCAGCCCGGACAACAATGAGCAGTTCTTC. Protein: CASSPDNNEQFF.

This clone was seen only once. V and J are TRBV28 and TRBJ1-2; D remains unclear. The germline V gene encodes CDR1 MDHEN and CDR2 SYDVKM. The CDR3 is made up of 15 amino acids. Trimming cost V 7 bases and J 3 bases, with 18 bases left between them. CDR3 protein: CASNGKAVADYGYTF. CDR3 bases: TGTGCCAGCAATGGAAAAGCGGTGGCGGACTATGGCTACACCTTC.

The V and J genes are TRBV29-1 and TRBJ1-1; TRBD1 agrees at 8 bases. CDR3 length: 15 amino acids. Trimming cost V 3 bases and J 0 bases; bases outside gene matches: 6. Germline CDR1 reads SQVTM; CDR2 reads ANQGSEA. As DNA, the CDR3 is TGCAGCGTTGATCTAGGGACAGGCCTGAACACTGAAGCTTTCTTT. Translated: CSVDLGTGLNTEAFF.

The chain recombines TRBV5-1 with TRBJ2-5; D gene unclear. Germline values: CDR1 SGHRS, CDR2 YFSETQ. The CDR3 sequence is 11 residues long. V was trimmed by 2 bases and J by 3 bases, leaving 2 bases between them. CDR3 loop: CASSFEETQYF. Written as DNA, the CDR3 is TGCGCCAGCAGCTTCGAAGAGACCCAGTACTTC.

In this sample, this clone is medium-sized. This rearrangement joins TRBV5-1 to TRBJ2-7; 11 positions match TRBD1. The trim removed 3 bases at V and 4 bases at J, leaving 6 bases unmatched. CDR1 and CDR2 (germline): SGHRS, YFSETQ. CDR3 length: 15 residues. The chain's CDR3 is CASSSWDRGIYEQYF. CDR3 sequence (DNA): TGCGCCAGCAGCTCATGGGACAGGGGGATTTACGAGCAGTACTTC.

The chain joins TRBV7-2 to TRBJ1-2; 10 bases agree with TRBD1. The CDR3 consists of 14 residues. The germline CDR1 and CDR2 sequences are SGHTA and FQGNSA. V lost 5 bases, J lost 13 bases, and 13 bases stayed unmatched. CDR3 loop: CASSPRQGAFFVTF. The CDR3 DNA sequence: TGTGCCAGCAGCCCCCGACAGGGGGCCTTCTTCGTCACCTTC.

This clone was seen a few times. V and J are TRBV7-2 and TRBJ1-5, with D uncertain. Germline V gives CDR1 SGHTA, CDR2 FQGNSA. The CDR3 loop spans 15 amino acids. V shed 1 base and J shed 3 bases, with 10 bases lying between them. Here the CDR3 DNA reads TGTGCCAGCAGCTTAGAAGCGGGGTACAATCAGCCCCAGCATTTT. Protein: CASSLEAGYNQPQHF.

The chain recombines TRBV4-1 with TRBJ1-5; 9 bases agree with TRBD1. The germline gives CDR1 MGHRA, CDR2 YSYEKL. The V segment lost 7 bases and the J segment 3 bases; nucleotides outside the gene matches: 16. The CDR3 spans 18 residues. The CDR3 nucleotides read TGCGCCAGCACCGACCCAAAAACCGACAGGGGGTACAATCAGCCCCAGCATTTT. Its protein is CASTDPKTDRGYNQPQHF.

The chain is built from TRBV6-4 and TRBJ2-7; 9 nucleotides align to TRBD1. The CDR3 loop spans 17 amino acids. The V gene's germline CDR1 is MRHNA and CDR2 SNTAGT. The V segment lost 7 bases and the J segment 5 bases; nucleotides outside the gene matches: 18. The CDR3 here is CASTTHPLGTGSHEQYF. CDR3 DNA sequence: TGTGCCAGCACCACCCACCCCCTGGGGACAGGGAGTCACGAGCAGTACTTC.

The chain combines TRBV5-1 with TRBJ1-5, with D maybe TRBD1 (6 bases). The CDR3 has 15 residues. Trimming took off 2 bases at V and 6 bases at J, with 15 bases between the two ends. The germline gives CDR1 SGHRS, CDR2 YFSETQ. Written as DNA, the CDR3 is TGCGCCAGCAGCTTAGGGGGATTAGGGTTTCAGCCCCAGCATTTT. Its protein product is CASSLGGLGFQPQHF.

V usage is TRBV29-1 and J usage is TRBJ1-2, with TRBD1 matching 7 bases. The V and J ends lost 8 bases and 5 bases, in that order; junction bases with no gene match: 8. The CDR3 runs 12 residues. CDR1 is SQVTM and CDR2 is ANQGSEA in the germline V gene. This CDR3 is CSSGQVGYGYTF. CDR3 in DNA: TGCAGCTCCGGACAGGTTGGGTATGGCTACACCTTC.

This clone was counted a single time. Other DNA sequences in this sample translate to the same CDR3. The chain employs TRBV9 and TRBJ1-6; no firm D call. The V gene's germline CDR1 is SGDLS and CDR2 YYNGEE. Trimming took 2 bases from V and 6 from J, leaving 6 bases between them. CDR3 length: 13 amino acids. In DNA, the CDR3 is TGTGCCAGCAGCGTCGAGGGTAATTCACCCCTCCACTTT. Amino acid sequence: CASSVEGNSPLHF.

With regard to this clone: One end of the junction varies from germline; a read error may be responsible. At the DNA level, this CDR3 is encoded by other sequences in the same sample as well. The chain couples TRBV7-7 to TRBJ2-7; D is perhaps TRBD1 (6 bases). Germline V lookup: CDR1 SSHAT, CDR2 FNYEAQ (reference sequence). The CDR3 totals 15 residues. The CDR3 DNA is TGTGCTAGCAGCCCGCTGATACAGGGCACCTACGAGCAGTACTTC. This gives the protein CASSPLIQGTYEQYF.

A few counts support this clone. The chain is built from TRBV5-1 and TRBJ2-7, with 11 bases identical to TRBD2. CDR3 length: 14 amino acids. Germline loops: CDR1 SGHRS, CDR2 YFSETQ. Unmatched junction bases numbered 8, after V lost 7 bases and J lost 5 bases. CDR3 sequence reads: CASGLAGGYNEQYF. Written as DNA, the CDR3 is TGCGCCAGCGGATTAGCGGGAGGGTACAACGAGCAGTACTTC. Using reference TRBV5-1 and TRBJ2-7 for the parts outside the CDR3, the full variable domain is KAGVTQTPRYLIKTRGQQVTLSCSPISGHRSVSWYQQTPGQGLQFLFEYFSETQRNKGNFPGRFSGRQFSNSRSEMNVSTLELGDSALYLCASGLAGGYNEQYFGPGTRLTVT.

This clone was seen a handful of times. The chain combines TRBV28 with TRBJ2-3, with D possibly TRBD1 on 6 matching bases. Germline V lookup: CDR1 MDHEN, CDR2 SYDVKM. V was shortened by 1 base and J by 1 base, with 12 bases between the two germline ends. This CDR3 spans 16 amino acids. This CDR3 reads CASSLFGGEGTDTQYF. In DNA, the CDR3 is TGTGCCAGCAGTTTATTTGGGGGCGAGGGCACAGATACGCAGTATTTT. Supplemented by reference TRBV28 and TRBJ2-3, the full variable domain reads DVKVTQSSRYLVKRTGEKVFLECVQDMDHENMFWYRQDPGLGLRLIYFSYDVKMKEKGDIPEGYSVSREKKERFSLILESASTNQTSMYLCASSLFGGEGTDTQYFGPGTRLTVL.

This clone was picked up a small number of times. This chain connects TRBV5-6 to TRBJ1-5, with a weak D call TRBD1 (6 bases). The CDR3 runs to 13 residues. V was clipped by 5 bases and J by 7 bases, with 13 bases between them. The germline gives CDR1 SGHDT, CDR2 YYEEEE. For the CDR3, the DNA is TGTGCCAGCAGTAGACAGGCCGGGCAGCCCCAGCATTTT. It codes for CASSRQAGQPQHF. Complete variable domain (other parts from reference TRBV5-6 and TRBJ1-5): DAGVTQSPTHLIKTRGQQVTLRCSPKSGHDTVSWYQQALGQGPQFIFQYYEEEERQRGNFPDRFSGHQFPNYSSELNVNALLLGDSALYLCASSRQAGQPQHFGDGTRLSIL.

This CDR3 is CASSALAGVSYEQYF. Written as DNA, the CDR3 is TGTGCCAGCAGCGCCCTAGCGGGGGTCTCCTACGAGCAGTACTTC. The chain is built from TRBV7-6 and TRBJ2-5, with 10 bases matching TRBD2. Near its end, the DNA agrees better with TRBJ2-7, so the J call may be wrong. Germline lookup yields CDR1 SGHVS and CDR2 FNYEAQ. The CDR3 runs 15 residues.

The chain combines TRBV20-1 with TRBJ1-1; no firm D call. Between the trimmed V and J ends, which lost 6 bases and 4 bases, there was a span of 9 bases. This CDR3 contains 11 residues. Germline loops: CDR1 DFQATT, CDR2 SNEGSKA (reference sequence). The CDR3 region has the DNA TGCAGTGCCTCCGGGTCCACTGAAGCTTTCTTT. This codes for CSASGSTEAFF.

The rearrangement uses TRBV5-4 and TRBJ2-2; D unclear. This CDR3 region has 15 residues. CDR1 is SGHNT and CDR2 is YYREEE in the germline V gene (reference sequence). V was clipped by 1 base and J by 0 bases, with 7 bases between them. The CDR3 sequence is CASSLSYTNTGELFF. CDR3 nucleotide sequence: TGTGCCAGCAGCTTGTCGTATACGAACACCGGGGAGCTGTTTTTT. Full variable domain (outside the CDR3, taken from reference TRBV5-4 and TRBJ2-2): ETGVTQSPTHLIKTRGQQVTLRCSSQSGHNTVSWYQQALGQGPQFIFQYYREEENGRGNFPPRFSGLQFPNYSSELNVNALELDDSALYLCASSLSYTNTGELFFGEGSRLTVL.

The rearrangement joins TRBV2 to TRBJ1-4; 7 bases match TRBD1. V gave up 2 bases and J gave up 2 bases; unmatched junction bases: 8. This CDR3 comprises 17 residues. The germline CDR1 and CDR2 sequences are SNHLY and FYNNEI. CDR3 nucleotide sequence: TGTGCCAGCAGTGAATTTGGGAAGGGGGCGACTAATGAAAAACTGTTTTTT. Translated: CASSEFGKGATNEKLFF.

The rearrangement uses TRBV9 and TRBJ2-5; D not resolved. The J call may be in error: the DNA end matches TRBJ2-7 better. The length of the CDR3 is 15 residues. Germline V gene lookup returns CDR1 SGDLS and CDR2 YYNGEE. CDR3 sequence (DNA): TGTGCCAGCAGCGTAGACCCTACGAGCTCCTACGAGCAGTACTTC. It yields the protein CASSVDPTSSYEQYF.